These 10 T cell receptor beta chains originate from one sample sequenced in a study of response to subunit inactivated influenza vaccine. TCRdb passed the RT-PCR reads through MiXCR, listing each CDR3 protein once. The sample consists of approximately 700,000 distinct CDR3 sequences, about 15% of them appearing once. The source material was PBMCs from blood, sampled 14 to 15 days before vaccination. These receptors originate from a man between 50 and 59 years old who received an inactivated influenza vaccine.

This clonotype was recorded at least ten times. The chain is built from TRBV7-2 and TRBJ1-3; the D is unclear. The V gene's germline CDR1 is SGHTA and CDR2 FQGNSA. With 5 bases removed from V and 2 bases from J, the gap between germline ends came to 7 bases. The CDR3 consists of 13 residues. CDR3 amino acids: CASSRAPGNTIYF. The CDR3 DNA follows: TGTGCCAGCAGCCGAGCCCCTGGAAACACCATATATTTT.

The chain uses TRBV28 and TRBJ2-4; D unclear. V lost 3 bases to trimming and J lost 0 bases, with 15 bases between them. CDR3 size: 17 residues. Germline V gene sequence: CDR1 MDHEN, CDR2 SYDVKM. The CDR3 loop reads CASSFQQVRIAKNIQYF. Here the CDR3 DNA reads TGTGCCAGCAGTTTCCAGCAAGTGAGAATAGCCAAAAACATTCAGTACTTC.

V gene TRBV5-1 combines with J gene TRBJ2-5, with TRBD1 matching over 7 bases. CDR1 and CDR2 from the germline V gene are SGHRS and YFSETQ. The CDR3 is 14 residues long. V shed 6 bases and J 4 bases; nucleotides not matched to a gene: 9. Here the CDR3 reads CASKPSGGVETQYF. CDR3 sequence (DNA): TGCGCCAGCAAACCATCAGGGGGTGTAGAGACCCAGTACTTC.

Comment on this clonotype: This may stem from a read error, because a much larger clone lies one nucleotide away. The chain combines TRBV18 with TRBJ2-1; 12 bases fit TRBD2. This CDR3 has 17 amino acids. V lost 4 bases to trimming and J lost 7 bases; unmatched junction nucleotides: 11. Per germline, CDR1 KGHSH and CDR2 LQKENI. DNA for the CDR3: TGTGCCAGCTCACTACTTCGCCACGGGACTAGCGGGAATGAGCAGTTCTTC. Translated, it gives CASSLLRHGTSGNEQFF.

This clonotype came up a few times. The chain combines TRBV15 with TRBJ1-2, with 7 bases fitting TRBD1. Germline V lookup: CDR1 LNHNV, CDR2 YYDKDF (reference sequence). V lost 1 base, J lost 1 base, and 6 bases stayed unmatched. The length of the CDR3 is 16 residues. The CDR3 loop is CATSRGSDRVNYGYTF. The CDR3 DNA reads TGTGCCACCAGCAGAGGGTCCGACAGGGTTAACTATGGCTACACCTTC.

This clonotype appeared many times. The CDR3 sequence is CASSFGQDTDTQYF. CDR3 nucleotide sequence: TGCGCCAGCAGCTTCGGACAGGACACAGATACGCAGTATTTT. J is TRBJ2-3 and V is TRBV5-1, with 7 bases that match TRBD1. Trimming at V came to 2 bases and at J to 2 bases, leaving 2 bases not matched to a gene. There are 14 residues in the CDR3. In germline, CDR1 is SGHRS, CDR2 YFSETQ. Using reference TRBV5-1 and TRBJ2-3 for the parts outside the CDR3, the full variable domain is KAGVTQTPRYLIKTRGQQVTLSCSPISGHRSVSWYQQTPGQGLQFLFEYFSETQRNKGNFPGRFSGRQFSNSRSEMNVSTLELGDSALYLCASSFGQDTDTQYFGPGTRLTVL.

The V call is TRBV7-9, the J call TRBJ2-1; D may be TRBD2 (5 bases). The V gene lost 8 bases and the J gene lost 0 bases, with 14 bases spanning the gap. This CDR3 contains 15 residues. Looked up from germline, CDR1 is SEHNR and CDR2 is FQNEAQ (reference sequence). Here the CDR3 DNA reads TGTGCCAGCCTTCCTGCGGGTAGCTCCTACAATGAGCAGTTCTTC. Translation gives CASLPAGSSYNEQFF.

On this clonotype: Mismatch with germline at one junction end may stem from a read error. DNA for the CDR3: TGCGGCGTCTCCGGGACAGGGGCAGATACGCAGTATTTT. Encoded protein: CGVSGTGADTQYF. This chain links TRBV29-1 with TRBJ2-3, with TRBD1 identical over 10 bases. Germline V lookup: CDR1 SQVTM, CDR2 ANQGSEA. This CDR3 spans 13 amino acids.

The chain recombines TRBV6-2 or TRBV6-3 with TRBJ2-1; D possibly corresponds to TRBD2 (5 bases). V shed 7 bases and J shed 1 base, with 14 bases lying between them. Looked up from germline, CDR1 is MNHEY and CDR2 is SVGEGT. This CDR3 comprises 15 residues. The CDR3 is CASIPASGSYNEQFF. CDR3 bases: TGTGCCAGCATCCCCGCGAGCGGTTCCTACAATGAGCAGTTCTTC.

The rearrangement joins TRBV7-6 to TRBJ2-1; possible D gene TRBD2, 7 bases. Trimming shortened V by 4 bases and J by 7 bases, and 17 bases separated the two germline ends. This CDR3 is 15 amino acids long. Looked up from germline, CDR1 is SGHVS and CDR2 is FNYEAQ. CDR3 region: CASSSPGGVTNEQFF. DNA of the CDR3: TGTGCCAGCAGCTCCCCGGGGGGCGTGACTAATGAGCAGTTCTTC.